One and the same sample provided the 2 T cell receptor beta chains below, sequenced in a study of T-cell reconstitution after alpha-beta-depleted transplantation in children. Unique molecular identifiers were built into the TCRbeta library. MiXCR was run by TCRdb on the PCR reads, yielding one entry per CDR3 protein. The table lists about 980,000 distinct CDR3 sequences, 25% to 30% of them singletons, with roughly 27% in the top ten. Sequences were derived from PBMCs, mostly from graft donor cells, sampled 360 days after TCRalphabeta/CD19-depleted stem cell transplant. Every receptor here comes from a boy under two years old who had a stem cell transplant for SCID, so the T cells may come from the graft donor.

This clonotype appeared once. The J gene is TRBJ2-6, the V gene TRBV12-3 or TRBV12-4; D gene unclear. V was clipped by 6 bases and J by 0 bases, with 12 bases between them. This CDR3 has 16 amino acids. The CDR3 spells CASSLDYSSGANVLTF. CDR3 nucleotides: TGTGCCAGCAGCCTCGATTATAGCTCTGGGGCCAACGTCCTGACTTTC.

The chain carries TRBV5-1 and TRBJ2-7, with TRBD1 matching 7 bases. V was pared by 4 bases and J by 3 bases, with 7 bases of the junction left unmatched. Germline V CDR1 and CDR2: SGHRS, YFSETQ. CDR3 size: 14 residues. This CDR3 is CASSPLTGNYEQYF. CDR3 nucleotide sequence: TGCGCCAGCAGCCCTCTGACAGGGAACTACGAGCAGTACTTC.